This T cell receptor (beta chain) was sequenced for a study of blood T cell repertoires in COVID-19 (dated by TCRdb to 2020 to 2022). Background on the whole study: The collaborator samples originated in the United States, Italy and Spain and spanned the acute and convalescent phases of COVID-19. Where available, HLA class I and class II types were obtained from metadata supplied by the sample provider rather than from assay-based typing. The samples were drawn from the first 160 participants of the ongoing ImmuneRACE study and from 1,254 subjects provided by 6 global collaborators. A de-identified subject ID, COVID-19 status, age in years and sex were almost always included in the sample metadata. The material from the prospective study consisted of cDNA or gDNA derived from T cells, B-cell-depleted T cells, or PBMCs. The repertoires were made available in a free public database intended to serve as a resource for research on the immune response to SARS-CoV-2. Subjects who had been exposed to COVID-19, were actively infected with it, or had recovered from it provided the deeply sampled blood TCRbeta repertoires that made up the dataset. General findings and caveats noted by the study authors: The amount of clinical and demographic metadata varied by source and participant and was provided uncurated.

TCRbeta CDR3 regions were amplified from genomic DNA using the immunoSEQ Assay, a bias-controlled multiplex PCR. The study's processing was this. The number of nucleated cells in each sample was estimated by amplification of reference gene primers within the assay. To quantify the absolute abundance of each unique TCRbeta CDR3 rearrangement, sequence reads were collapsed and filtered. For each sample, productive Simpson clonality was calculated as the square root of Simpson's diversity index over productive rearrangements. The source is immuneACCESS, and TCRdb retained only in-frame sequences with V and J called. Part of the clones is not carried over; for the studies checked, unresolved V genes explain less than half of this, and the remainder is unexplained. The V and J calls and clone size were taken over from that table, and D and trimming were inferred from the DNA. Within this sample are more than 65,000 clones, with around 79% of them counted one time only. Together, the top ten hold roughly a third of the sample.

The collaborating institutions used their own protocols to collect whole blood in K2EDTA tubes. For TCRbeta analysis, collaborators shipped samples in one of three forms: frozen whole blood, isolated PBMCs, or DNA extracted from either of those sample types. Measured from the cysteine to the phenylalanine, the CDR3 is 13 residues long. Only CDR3 DNA remains: 39 bases, in frame from the first base. From a lookup of the germline V gene, CDR1 and CDR2 are MNHEY and SVGAGI. Between the V and J ends, shortened by 6 bases and 0 bases respectively, the junction contains 6 bases. As concerns this clone: No cognate antigen has been identified for it. No base-level quality is on record; no much larger clone is a single base apart.

The sample consisted of peripheral blood. The chain is made from TRBV6-5 and TRBJ1-5; no D gene is confidently identified. The TCR comes from a woman between 65 and 79 years old with acute or convalescent COVID-19. The nucleotides are TGTGCCAGCAGAACACCTAGCAATCAGCCCCAGCATTTT. Its translation reads: CASRTPSNQPQHF.